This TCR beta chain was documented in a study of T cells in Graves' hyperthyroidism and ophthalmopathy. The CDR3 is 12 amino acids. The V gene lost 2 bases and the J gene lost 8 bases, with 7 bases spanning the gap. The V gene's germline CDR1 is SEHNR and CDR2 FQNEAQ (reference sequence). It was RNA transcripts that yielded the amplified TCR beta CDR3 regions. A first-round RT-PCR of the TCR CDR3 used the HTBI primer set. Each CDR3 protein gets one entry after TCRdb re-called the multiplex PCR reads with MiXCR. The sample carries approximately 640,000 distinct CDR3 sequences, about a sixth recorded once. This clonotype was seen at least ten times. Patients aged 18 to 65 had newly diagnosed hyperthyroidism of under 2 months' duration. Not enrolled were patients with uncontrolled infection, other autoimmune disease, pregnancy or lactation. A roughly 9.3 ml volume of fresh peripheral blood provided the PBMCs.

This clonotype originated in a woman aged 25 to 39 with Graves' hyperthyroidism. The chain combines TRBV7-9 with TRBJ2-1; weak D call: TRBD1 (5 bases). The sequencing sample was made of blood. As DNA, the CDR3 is TGTGCCAGCAGCTTAAAAGGGGATGAGCAGTTCTTC. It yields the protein CASSLKGDEQFF.